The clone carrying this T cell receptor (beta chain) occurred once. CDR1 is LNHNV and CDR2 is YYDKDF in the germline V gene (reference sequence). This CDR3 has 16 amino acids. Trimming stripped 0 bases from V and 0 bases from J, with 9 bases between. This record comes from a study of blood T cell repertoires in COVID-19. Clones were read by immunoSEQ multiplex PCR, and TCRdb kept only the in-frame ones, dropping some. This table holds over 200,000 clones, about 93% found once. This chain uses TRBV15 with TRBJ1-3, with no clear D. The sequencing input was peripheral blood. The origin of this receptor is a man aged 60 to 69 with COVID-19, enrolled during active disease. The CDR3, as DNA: TGTGCCACCAGCAGAGACAGGCCCAGCTCTGGAAACACCATATATTTT. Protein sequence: CATSRDRPSSGNTIYF. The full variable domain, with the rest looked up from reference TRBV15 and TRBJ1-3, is DAMVIQNPRYQVTQFGKPVTLSCSQTLNHNVMYWYQQKSSQAPKLLFHYYDKDFNNEADTPDNFQSRRPNTSFCFLDIRSPGLGDTAMYLCATSRDRPSSGNTIYFGEGSWLTVV.